Described below is a single T cell receptor (beta chain) sequence and its context. Germline is not matched at one junction end, which may reflect a read error. This sample was taken from a study of T-cell memory formation after mild COVID-19. It was 5'RACE with constant-segment primers that produced the TCR alpha and TCR beta cDNA libraries, which carried sample barcodes and UMIs. Using its own MiXCR run on the 5' RACE reads, TCRdb lists one record per CDR3 protein. The sample comprises fewer than 350,000 distinct CDR3 sequences, 7% to 10% of which are singletons, and around a fifth rests with the top ten. The CDR3 is 15 residues long. Germline CDR1 reads SGHRS; CDR2 reads YFSETQ.

The sample comprised PBMCs or a T cell subset sorted from them (not recorded which). The chain recombines TRBV5-1 with TRBJ2-2, with 8 bases matching TRBD1. This TCR was sampled from a man between 18 and 35 years old who had mild COVID-19 (a few samples of this study predate the infection). Cell type and time point are not known. CDR3 DNA: TGCGTCAGCAGCCCCCGGACAGGGTACACCGGGGAGCTGTTTTTT. Its translation: CVSSPRTGYTGELFF.